This T cell receptor (beta chain) was obtained from a study of T cell repertoires in cytomegalovirus infection. Whole-study context: Carrying CMV and the relevant HLA type showed in public TCR beta signatures.

Germline values: CDR1 SGHAT, CDR2 FQNNGV. This CDR3 has 14 residues. V was pared by 8 bases and J by 7 bases, with 18 bases between. This clonotype turned up a few times. Antigen specificity is unknown. TCRdb reanalysed the reads using MiXCR and keeps one entry per CDR3 protein. The data show under 95,000 distinct CDR3 sequences, approximately 43% seen once. Overall study results and limits: Within the response measured ex vivo, HLA-C-restricted CMV-specific TCR beta clonotypes were dominant.

Sequenced material: CD8+ T cells from cultured PBMCs, taken from culture after CMV antigen stimulation. The sequence came from a human donor in good health (CMV status not recorded). Some clones in this sample may be carry-over from other donors' samples. The V gene is TRBV11-2, the J gene TRBJ1-5; D may be TRBD1 (6 bases). The CDR3 sequence is CASSLGGPRQPQHF. CDR3 bases: TGTGCCAGCTCCCTCGGGGGGCCCAGGCAGCCCCAGCATTTT.